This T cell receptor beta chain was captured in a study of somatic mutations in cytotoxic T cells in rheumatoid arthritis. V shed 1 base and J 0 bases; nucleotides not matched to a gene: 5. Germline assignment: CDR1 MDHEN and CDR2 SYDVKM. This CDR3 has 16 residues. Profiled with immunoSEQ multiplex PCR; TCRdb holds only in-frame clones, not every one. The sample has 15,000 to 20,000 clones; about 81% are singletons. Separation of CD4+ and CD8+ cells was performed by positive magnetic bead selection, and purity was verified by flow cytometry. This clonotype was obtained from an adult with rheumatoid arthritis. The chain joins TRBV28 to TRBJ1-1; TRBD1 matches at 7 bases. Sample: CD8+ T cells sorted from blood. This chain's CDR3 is CASSLSPGQLNTEAFF. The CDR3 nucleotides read TGTGCCAGCAGTTTATCGCCGGGACAGCTGAACACTGAAGCTTTCTTT.